This TCR beta chain comes out of a study of CD8+CD57+ T cells in acquired aplastic anemia. Study overall: Sorted CD4+ and CD8+ cells gave a mean 3.2 ug DNA, range roughly 0.18 to 27.4 ug.

Genomic DNA, the template, was used for profiling of the TCR beta VDJ and CDR3. Each CDR3 protein is one row after TCRdb ran MiXCR on the reads. The sample includes around 180,000 distinct CDR3 sequences, 50% to 75% of them seen just once. V shed 8 bases, J shed 2 bases, and the junction held 8 bases outside the gene matches. In germline, CDR1 is SGHRS, CDR2 YFSETQ. The CDR3 is made up of 15 amino acids. Sequencing used sorted CD4+, CD8+, or CD8+CD57+ T cells (not recorded which) from PBMCs. This receptor was identified in a human donor in good health. The chain couples TRBV5-1 to TRBJ2-3; 10 bases are shared with TRBD2. CDR3 nucleotides: TGCGCCAGTGGACTAGCGGTAGGATCCACAGATACGCAGTATTTT. Amino acids: CASGLAVGSTDTQYF.